These 19 T cell receptor beta chains share one sample of origin, sequenced in a study of shared clonotypes between healthy human individuals (dated by TCRdb to 2018 to 2020). The receptor library was made with the immunoSEQ multiplex PCR assay. In TCRdb, the immuneACCESS table is reduced to in-frame sequences with V and J assigned. These tables do not hold every clone; where another copy was compared, an unresolved V gene accounts for under half, and the others remain unexplained. This sample comprises some 2.1 million clones, about 93% of them detected only once. The ten largest clonotypes hold more than 1.5% of the sample. CD8 naive samples were obtained by positive selection for CCR7 among CD45RO-negative cells, yielding a CD45RA+CCR7+ population from which TemRA cells were excluded. Sequenced sample: naive CD8+ T cells from PBMCs. The cell subset or site label of this sample denotes: CD45RA+CCR7+. These receptors were obtained from a man aged 18 to 29 in good health. Some clones in this sample may be carry-over from other donors' samples.

The chain links TRBV10-3 to TRBJ2-7, with unresolved D. The CDR3 runs 13 residues. Trimming shortened V by 10 bases and J by 2 bases, and 15 bases separated the two germline ends. Germline assignment: CDR1 ENHRY and CDR2 SYGVKD. CDR3 nucleotide sequence: TGTGCCAACGGACCCCCCCTTACCTACGAGCAGTACTTC. As protein: CANGPPLTYEQYF.

Worth noting for this clone: The same CDR3 arises from other DNA sequences in this sample as well. The chain links TRBV7-2 to TRBJ2-7, with TRBD1 identical over 7 bases. The V gene's germline CDR1 is SGHTA and CDR2 FQGNSA. CDR3 length: 14 residues. V trimming: 3 bases; J trimming: 2 bases; junction bases outside the gene matches: 4. The CDR3 loop is CASSFRDSPYEQYF. The CDR3 nucleotides are TGTGCCAGCAGCTTTAGGGACAGCCCCTACGAGCAGTACTTC.

This clone has only one observation. The J gene is TRBJ2-3, the V gene TRBV7-6; TRBD1 agrees at 8 bases. After removal of 5 bases from V and 2 bases from J, the junction contained 15 bases not matched to a gene. Per the germline V gene, CDR1 is SGHVS and CDR2 is FNYEAQ. The CDR3 loop spans 18 amino acids. CDR3 residues: CASSPSPTGVGYTDTQYF. CDR3 nucleotides: TGTGCCAGCAGCCCGAGCCCGACAGGGGTCGGTTACACAGATACGCAGTATTTT.

The CDR3, as DNA: TGTGCCAGCAGCAAACGGAGGGCGGGGCCAAGCTACAATGAGCAGTTCTTC. This encodes CASSKRRAGPSYNEQFF. The J gene is TRBJ2-1, the V gene TRBV21-1; the D call in the table, TRBD2, was not verified against the DNA. TRBV21-1 is designated a pseudogene. This CDR3 spans 17 amino acids.

The chain links TRBV16 to TRBJ2-7; D unresolved. V was trimmed by 1 base and J by 0 bases, leaving 7 bases between them. There are 14 residues in the CDR3. Germline V gives CDR1 KGHSY, CDR2 FQNENV. The DNA for the CDR3 is TGTGCCAGCAGCCAATACGCAACCTCCTACGAGCAGTACTTC. Protein: CASSQYATSYEQYF. The full variable domain, completed using reference TRBV16 and TRBJ2-7, is GEEVAQTPKHLVRGEGQKAKLYCAPIKGHSYVFWYQQVLKNEFKFLISFQNENVFDETGMPKERFSAKCLPNSPCSLEIQATKLEDSAVYFCASSQYATSYEQYFGPGTRLTVT.

V is TRBV2 and J is TRBJ1-2; D perhaps matches TRBD1 (5 bases). This CDR3 has 11 amino acids. V lost 3 bases, J lost 6 bases, and 5 bases lay in between. CDR1 is SNHLY, CDR2 FYNNEI, per germline. CDR3 loop: CASSDRDGYTF. CDR3 DNA sequence: TGTGCCAGCAGTGACAGGGATGGCTACACCTTC. The variable domain in full, completed from reference TRBV2 and TRBJ1-2, reads EPEVTQTPSHQVTQMGQEVILRCVPISNHLYFYWYRQILGQKVEFLVSFYNNEISEKSEIFDDQFSVERPDGSNFTLKIRSTKLEDSAMYFCASSDRDGYTFGSGTRLTVV.

The CDR3 coding sequence is TGTGCCAGCAGCTCCCGACTAGCGGGAGAGAGCTCCTACAATGAGCAGTTCTTC. Protein: CASSSRLAGESSYNEQFF. The chain combines TRBV4-2 with TRBJ2-1, with 12 bases identical to TRBD2. CDR3 length equals 18 residues. Germline CDR1 and CDR2: LGHNA and YNFKEQ. The V gene end was trimmed by 5 bases and the J gene end by 0 bases; junction bases not matched to a gene: 8.

The V and J genes are TRBV7-8 and TRBJ2-7, with D possibly being TRBD1 or TRBD2 (5 bases each). Germline lookup yields CDR1 SGHVS and CDR2 FQNEAQ. The V and J ends lost 1 base and 4 bases respectively, with 14 bases between them. The CDR3 runs 15 residues. CDR3 protein: CASSLVFRDRYEQYF. In DNA form, the CDR3 reads TGTGCCAGCAGCTTAGTGTTCCGGGACCGATACGAGCAGTACTTC.

The CDR3 loop is CASSLVVGQGGTEAFF. CDR3 DNA sequence: TGTGCCAGCAGCTTAGTGGTGGGACAGGGAGGCACTGAAGCTTTCTTT. The V gene is TRBV7-9, the J gene TRBJ1-1, with 9 positions matching TRBD1. V lost 1 base to trimming and J lost 4 bases; unmatched junction nucleotides: 7. This CDR3 comprises 16 residues. The germline V gene has CDR1 SEHNR and CDR2 FQNEAQ (reference sequence).

This sequence joins TRBV7-2 and TRBJ2-3; no clear D. Germline CDR1 and CDR2: SGHTA and FQGNSA. Between the trimmed V and J ends, which lost 3 bases and 3 bases, there was a span of 4 bases. The CDR3 covers 12 residues. For the CDR3, the DNA is TGTGCCAGCAGCTTTATGACAGATACGCAGTATTTT. This sequence encodes CASSFMTDTQYF.

The genes are TRBV5-1 and TRBJ2-7; no clear D gene. Germline V CDR1 and CDR2: SGHRS, YFSETQ. V was shortened by 4 bases and J by 5 bases, with 19 bases between the two germline ends. The CDR3 consists of 15 residues. As DNA, the CDR3 is TGCGCCAGCAGCCAGCTAAGGGCTACGTCTCACGAGCAGTACTTC. This sequence encodes CASSQLRATSHEQYF.

The V gene is TRBV6-5, the J gene TRBJ2-3, with D unresolved. From germline, CDR1 is MNHEY and CDR2 SVGAGI. This CDR3 comprises 14 residues. V was clipped by 8 bases and J by 0 bases, with 12 bases between them. CDR3 region: CASGFADSTDTQYF. For the CDR3, the DNA is TGTGCCAGCGGCTTCGCTGATAGCACAGATACGCAGTATTTT.

The chain combines TRBV28 with TRBJ1-1; 8 bases are a match to TRBD1. V dropped 6 bases and J dropped 0; count of bases not matched to a gene: 18. This CDR3 has 19 residues. Germline assignment: CDR1 MDHEN and CDR2 SYDVKM. The CDR3 region has the DNA TGTGCCAGCAGATCAATAAGGTTAGGCAGGGGGCTGATGAACACTGAAGCTTTCTTT. Protein product: CASRSIRLGRGLMNTEAFF.

The CDR3 spells CAWSVQEVRYGYTF. As DNA, the CDR3 is TGTGCCTGGAGTGTACAGGAAGTTCGGTATGGCTACACCTTC. This chain joins TRBV30 and TRBJ1-2; D is perhaps TRBD1 (5 bases). Looked up from germline, CDR1 is GTSNPN and CDR2 is SVGIG (reference sequence). Trimming removed 0 bases from V and 5 bases from J, with 13 bases in between. The CDR3 consists of 14 residues.

V gene TRBV30 combines with J gene TRBJ2-2, with 7 positions matching TRBD2. V was pared by 5 bases and J by 2 bases, with 20 bases of the junction left unmatched. The CDR3 runs 19 residues. The germline gives CDR1 GTSNPN, CDR2 SVGIG (reference sequence). The CDR3 sequence is CAWGGLAARYLPNTGELFF. The CDR3 bases are TGTGCCTGGGGGGGTCTAGCGGCCCGCTATTTACCTAACACCGGGGAGCTGTTTTTT.

The chain uses TRBV10-1 and TRBJ2-5, with 11 positions matching TRBD2. The V gene end was trimmed by 4 bases and the J gene end by 4 bases; junction bases not matched to a gene: 14. The length of the CDR3 is 18 residues. Germline V gene data show CDR1 as WNHNN and CDR2 as SYGVQD (reference sequence). The CDR3 reads CASSAGVLAGEFRETQYF. DNA for the CDR3: TGCGCCAGCAGTGCCGGAGTACTAGCGGGAGAGTTCCGAGAGACCCAGTACTTC.

The V and J genes are TRBV4-1 and TRBJ2-1, with D tentatively TRBD2 (6 bases). Germline CDR1 MGHRA, CDR2 YSYEKL. V was cut by 4 bases and J by 4 bases, with 11 bases left in between. This CDR3 region has 14 residues. The CDR3 nucleotides are TGCGCCAGCAGCCTCCGGAGGGAGTACAATGAGCAGTTCTTC. Translating gives CASSLRREYNEQFF.

The rearrangement links TRBV11-2 to TRBJ2-7; D not certain. Germline-derived CDR1 and CDR2 are SGHAT and FQNNGV. CDR3 size: 15 residues. The V and J ends lost 0 bases and 0 bases respectively, with 9 bases between them. CDR3 amino acids: CASSLDVMSSYEQYF. Here the CDR3 DNA reads TGTGCCAGCAGCTTAGATGTTATGAGCTCCTACGAGCAGTACTTC.

This clone was observed a few times. This chain joins TRBV2 and TRBJ1-1; D remains ambiguous. Trimming stripped 7 bases from V and 1 base from J, with 13 bases between. The CDR3 contains 14 residues. From germline, CDR1 is SNHLY and CDR2 FYNNEI. The CDR3 bases are TGTGCCAGCACCGAACCCCCGGGGAACACTGAAGCTTTCTTT. Translating gives CASTEPPGNTEAFF.